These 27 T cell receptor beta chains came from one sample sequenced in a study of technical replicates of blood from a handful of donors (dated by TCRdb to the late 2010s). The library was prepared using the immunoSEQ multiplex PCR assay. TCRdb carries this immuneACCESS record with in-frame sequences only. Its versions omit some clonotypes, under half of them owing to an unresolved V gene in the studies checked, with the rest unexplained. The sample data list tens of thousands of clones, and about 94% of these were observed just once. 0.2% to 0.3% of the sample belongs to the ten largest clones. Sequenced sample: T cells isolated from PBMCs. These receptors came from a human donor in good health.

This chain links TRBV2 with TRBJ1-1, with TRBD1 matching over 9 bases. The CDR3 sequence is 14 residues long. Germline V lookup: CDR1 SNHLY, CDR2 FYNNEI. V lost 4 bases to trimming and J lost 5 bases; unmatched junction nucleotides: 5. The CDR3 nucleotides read TGTGCCAGCAGTGGAAGACAGGGGGGGACTGAAGCTTTCTTT. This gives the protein CASSGRQGGTEAFF.

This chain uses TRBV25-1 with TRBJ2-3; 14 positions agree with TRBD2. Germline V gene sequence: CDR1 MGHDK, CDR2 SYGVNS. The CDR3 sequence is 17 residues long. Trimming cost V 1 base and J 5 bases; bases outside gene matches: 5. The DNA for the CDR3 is TGTGCCAGCAGTGAATGGACTAGCGGGGGGCCTATAGATACGCAGTATTTT. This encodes CASSEWTSGGPIDTQYF.

The CDR3 loop is CASTGGESYGYTF. The CDR3, as DNA: TGTGCCAGTACTGGGGGCGAAAGTTATGGCTACACCTTC. The V and J genes are TRBV19 and TRBJ1-2, with D tentatively TRBD1 (6 bases). CDR1 LNHDA and CDR2 SQIVND come from the germline V gene (reference sequence). The CDR3 runs to 13 residues. V was cut by 7 bases and J by 5 bases, with 14 bases left in between.

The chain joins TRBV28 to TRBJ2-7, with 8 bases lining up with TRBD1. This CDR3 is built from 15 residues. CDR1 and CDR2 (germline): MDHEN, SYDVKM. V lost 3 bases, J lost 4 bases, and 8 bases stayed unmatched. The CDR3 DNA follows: TGTGCCAGCAGTTTTTCTCGCGGGACAGGATACGAGCAGTACTTC. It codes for CASSFSRGTGYEQYF. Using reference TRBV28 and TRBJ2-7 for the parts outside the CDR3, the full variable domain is DVKVTQSSRYLVKRTGEKVFLECVQDMDHENMFWYRQDPGLGLRLIYFSYDVKMKEKGDIPEGYSVSREKKERFSLILESASTNQTSMYLCASSFSRGTGYEQYFGPGTRLTVT.

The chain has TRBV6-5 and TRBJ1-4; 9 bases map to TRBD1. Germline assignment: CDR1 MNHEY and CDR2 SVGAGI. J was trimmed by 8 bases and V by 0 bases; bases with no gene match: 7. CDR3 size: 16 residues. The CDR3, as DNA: TGTGCCAGCAGTTACTCGAAAAGGACAGGGGTAGAAAAACTGTTTTTT. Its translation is CASSYSKRTGVEKLFF.

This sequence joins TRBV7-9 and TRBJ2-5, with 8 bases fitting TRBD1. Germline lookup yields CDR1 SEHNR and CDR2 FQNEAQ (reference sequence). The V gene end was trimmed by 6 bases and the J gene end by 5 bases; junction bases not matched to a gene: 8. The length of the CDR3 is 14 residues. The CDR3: CASSWTGLSETQYF. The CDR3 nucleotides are TGTGCCAGCAGTTGGACAGGGCTTTCGGAGACCCAGTACTTC.

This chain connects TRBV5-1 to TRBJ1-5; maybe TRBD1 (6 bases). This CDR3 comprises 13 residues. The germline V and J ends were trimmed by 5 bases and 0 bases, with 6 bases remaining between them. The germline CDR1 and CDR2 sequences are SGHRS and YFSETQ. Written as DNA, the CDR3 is TGCGCCAGCAGACAGGGTAGCAATCAGCCCCAGCATTTT. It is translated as CASRQGSNQPQHF.

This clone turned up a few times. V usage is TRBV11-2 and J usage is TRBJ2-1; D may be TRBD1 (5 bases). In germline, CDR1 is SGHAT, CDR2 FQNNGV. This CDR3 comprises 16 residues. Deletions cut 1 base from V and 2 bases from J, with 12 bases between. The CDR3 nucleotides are TGTGCCAGCAGCTTAGTTACGTGGGGCACCTACAATGAGCAGTTCTTC. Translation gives CASSLVTWGTYNEQFF.

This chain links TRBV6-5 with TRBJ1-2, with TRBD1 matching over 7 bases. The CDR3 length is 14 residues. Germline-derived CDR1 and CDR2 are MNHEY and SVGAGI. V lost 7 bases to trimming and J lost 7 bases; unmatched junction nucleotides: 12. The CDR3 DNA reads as TGTGCCAGCAAACGTTCGACAGGGCAACGTGGCTACACCTTC. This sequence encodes CASKRSTGQRGYTF.

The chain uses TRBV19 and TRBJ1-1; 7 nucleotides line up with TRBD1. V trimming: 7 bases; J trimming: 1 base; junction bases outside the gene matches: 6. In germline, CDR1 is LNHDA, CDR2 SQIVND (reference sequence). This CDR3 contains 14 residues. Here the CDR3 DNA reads TGTGCCAGTACCCTGACAGGGACGAACACTGAAGCTTTCTTT. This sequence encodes CASTLTGTNTEAFF.

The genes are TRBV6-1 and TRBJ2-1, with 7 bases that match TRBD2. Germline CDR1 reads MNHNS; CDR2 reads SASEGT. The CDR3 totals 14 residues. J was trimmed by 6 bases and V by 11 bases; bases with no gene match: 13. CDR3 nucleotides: TGTGCCGCCTTTAAGGCGGGAGAGTTCAATGAGCAGTTCTTC. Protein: CAAFKAGEFNEQFF.

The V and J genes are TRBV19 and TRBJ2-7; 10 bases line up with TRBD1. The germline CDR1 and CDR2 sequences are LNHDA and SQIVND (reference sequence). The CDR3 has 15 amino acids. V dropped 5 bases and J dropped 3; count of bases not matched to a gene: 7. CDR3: CASSARTGGNYEQYF. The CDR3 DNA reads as TGTGCCAGTAGTGCGAGGACAGGGGGGAACTACGAGCAGTACTTC.

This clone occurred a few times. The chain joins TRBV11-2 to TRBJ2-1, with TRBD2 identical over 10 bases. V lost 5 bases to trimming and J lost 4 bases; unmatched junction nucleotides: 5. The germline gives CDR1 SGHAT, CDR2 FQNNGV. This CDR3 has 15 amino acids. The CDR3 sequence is CASSLRTSGYNEQFF. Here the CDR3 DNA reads TGTGCCAGCAGCCTTAGGACTAGCGGTTACAATGAGCAGTTCTTC.

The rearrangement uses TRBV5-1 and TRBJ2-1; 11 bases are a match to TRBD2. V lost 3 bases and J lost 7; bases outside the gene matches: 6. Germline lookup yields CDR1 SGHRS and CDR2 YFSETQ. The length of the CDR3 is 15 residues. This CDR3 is CASSWLAGGRNEQFF. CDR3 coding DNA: TGCGCCAGCAGCTGGCTAGCGGGAGGTAGGAATGAGCAGTTCTTC.

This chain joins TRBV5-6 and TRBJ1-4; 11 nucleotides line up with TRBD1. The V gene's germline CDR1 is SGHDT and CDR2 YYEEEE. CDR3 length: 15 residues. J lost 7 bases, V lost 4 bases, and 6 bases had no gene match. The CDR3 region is CASSPGDRGTEKLFF. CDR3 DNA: TGTGCCAGCAGCCCGGGGGACAGGGGGACTGAAAAACTGTTTTTT.

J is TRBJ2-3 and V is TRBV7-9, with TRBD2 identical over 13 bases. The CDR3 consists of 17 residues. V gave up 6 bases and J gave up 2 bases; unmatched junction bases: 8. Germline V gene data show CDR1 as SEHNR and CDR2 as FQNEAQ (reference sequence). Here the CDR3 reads CASRPPGLAGFTDTQYF. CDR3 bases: TGTGCCAGCAGACCACCGGGACTAGCGGGATTCACAGATACGCAGTATTTT.

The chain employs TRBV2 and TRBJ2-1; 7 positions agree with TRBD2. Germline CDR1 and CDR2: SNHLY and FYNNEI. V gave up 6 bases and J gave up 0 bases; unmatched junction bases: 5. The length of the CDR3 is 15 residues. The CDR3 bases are TGTGCCAGCAGGGAGACTAGCTCCTCCTACAATGAGCAGTTCTTC. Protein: CASRETSSSYNEQFF.

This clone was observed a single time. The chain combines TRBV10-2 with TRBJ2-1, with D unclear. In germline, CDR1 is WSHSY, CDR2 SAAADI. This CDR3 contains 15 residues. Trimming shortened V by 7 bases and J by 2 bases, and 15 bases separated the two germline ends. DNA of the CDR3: TGCGCCAGCACGTCGCAGGCCACCACCTACAATGAGCAGTTCTTC. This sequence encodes CASTSQATTYNEQFF.

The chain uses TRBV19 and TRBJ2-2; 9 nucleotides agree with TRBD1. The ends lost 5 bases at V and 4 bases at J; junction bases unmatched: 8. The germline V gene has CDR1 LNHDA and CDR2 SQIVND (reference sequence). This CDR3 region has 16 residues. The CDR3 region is CASSHLGTGLTGELFF. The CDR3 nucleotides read TGTGCCAGTAGTCACCTTGGGACAGGGCTCACCGGGGAGCTGTTTTTT.

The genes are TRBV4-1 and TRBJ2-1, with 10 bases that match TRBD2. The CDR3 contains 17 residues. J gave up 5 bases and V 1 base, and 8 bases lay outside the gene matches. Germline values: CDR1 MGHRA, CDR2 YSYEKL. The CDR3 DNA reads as TGCGCCAGCAGCCAAGCGGGGGGTAGCGGGGGGCACAATGAGCAGTTCTTC. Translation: CASSQAGGSGGHNEQFF.

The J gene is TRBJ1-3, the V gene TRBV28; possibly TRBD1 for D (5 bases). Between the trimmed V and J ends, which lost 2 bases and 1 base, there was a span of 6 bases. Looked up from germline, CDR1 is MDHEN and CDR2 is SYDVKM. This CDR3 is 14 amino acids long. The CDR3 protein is CASSLPGSGNTIYF. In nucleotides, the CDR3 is TGTGCCAGCAGTTTACCAGGGTCTGGAAACACCATATATTTT.

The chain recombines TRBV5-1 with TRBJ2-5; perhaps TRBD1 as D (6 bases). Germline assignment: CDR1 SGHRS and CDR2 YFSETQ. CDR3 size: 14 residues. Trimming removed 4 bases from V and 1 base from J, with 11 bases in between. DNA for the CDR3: TGCGCCAGCAGCCCTCGGGACACCCAAGAGACCCAGTACTTC. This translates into CASSPRDTQETQYF.

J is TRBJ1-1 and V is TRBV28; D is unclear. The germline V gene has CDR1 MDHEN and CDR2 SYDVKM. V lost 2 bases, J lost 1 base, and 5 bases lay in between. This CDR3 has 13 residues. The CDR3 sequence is CASSLTGNTEAFF. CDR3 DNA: TGTGCCAGCAGTTTAACGGGGAACACTGAAGCTTTCTTT.

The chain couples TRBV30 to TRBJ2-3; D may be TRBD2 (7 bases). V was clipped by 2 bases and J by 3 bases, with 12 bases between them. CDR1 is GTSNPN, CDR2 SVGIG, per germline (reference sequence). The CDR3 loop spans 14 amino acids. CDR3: CAWSLGGRTDTQYF. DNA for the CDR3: TGTGCCTGGAGTCTCGGGGGGCGGACAGATACGCAGTATTTT. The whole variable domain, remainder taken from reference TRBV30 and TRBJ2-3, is SQTIHQWPATLVQPVGSPLSLECTVEGTSNPNLYWYRQAAGRGLQLLFYSVGIGQISSEVPQNLSASRPQDRQFILSSKKLLLSDSGFYLCAWSLGGRTDTQYFGPGTRLTVL.

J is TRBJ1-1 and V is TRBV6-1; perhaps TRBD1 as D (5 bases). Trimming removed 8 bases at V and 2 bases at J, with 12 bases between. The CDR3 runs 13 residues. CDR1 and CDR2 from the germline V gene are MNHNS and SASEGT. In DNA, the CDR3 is TGTGCCAGCCCAGGGAGGCGAAACACTGAAGCTTTCTTT. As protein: CASPGRRNTEAFF.

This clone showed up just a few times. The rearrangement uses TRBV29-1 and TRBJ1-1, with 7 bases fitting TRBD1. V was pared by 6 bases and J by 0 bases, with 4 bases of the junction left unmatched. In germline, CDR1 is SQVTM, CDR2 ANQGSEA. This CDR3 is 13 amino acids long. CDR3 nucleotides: TGCAGCGTGGAACAGGGGTTGAACACTGAAGCTTTCTTT. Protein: CSVEQGLNTEAFF.

The CDR3 is CASSELNREAFF. The CDR3 DNA reads TGTGCCAGCAGTGAATTAAACAGGGAAGCTTTCTTT. The chain links TRBV6-1 to TRBJ1-1; a weak D match, TRBD1 (5 bases). Trimming removed 2 bases from V and 8 bases from J, with 9 bases in between. The germline V gene has CDR1 MNHNS and CDR2 SASEGT. The CDR3 is made up of 12 amino acids.